This record looks at one T cell receptor (beta chain) sequence and its context. The antigen is unknown. Profiled with immunoSEQ multiplex PCR; TCRdb holds only in-frame clones, not every one. The data hold fewer than 200,000 clones, with around 94% observed a single time. The sample belongs to a study of T cell responses to AZD1222 COVID-19 vaccine. Whole-study findings and limits: Reports indicate that nearly half of spike-specific TCRs are directed at unmutated variant regions. Females made up more of the donors, who were largely white British, and clonal diversity may have come out too low.

The CDR3 is made up of 14 amino acids. Trimming at V came to 2 bases and at J to 10 bases, leaving 7 bases not matched to a gene. CDR1 and CDR2 from the germline V gene are SGHTA and FQGNSA. Sample: peripheral blood, taken on day 0 of AZD1222 vaccination. This TCR was recovered from an adult in good health. This rearrangement joins TRBV7-2 to TRBJ2-1; 8 nucleotides agree with TRBD2. CDR3 sequence (DNA): TGTGCCAGCAGCTTAAATTCCGGCGGGAGGGAGCAGTTCTTC. Protein product: CASSLNSGGREQFF.